This is a list of T cell receptor beta chains from one sample in a study of blood T cell repertoires in COVID-19. The repertoire was sequenced with immunoSEQ multiplex PCR; TCRdb's copy has only in-frame clones and lacks some. Altogether around 130,000 clones are present, about 88% being singletons, with the ten largest covering 17%. Material: peripheral blood. The receptors originated from a woman of 80 years or more with acute or convalescent COVID-19. The CDR3 runs from the conserved cysteine through the conserved F or W. Clone size, where shown, is once, few, many, or a class for clones that have expanded.

V gene: TRBV4-1; clone size: -; J gene: TRBJ1-2; CDR3 protein: CASSQEWGDYGYTF
V gene: TRBV30; clone size: -; J gene: TRBJ2-5; CDR3 protein: CAWSHNRGETQYF
V gene: TRBV10-1; clone size: -; J gene: TRBJ2-7; CDR3 protein: CASSDQSRTGQYF
V gene: TRBV7-8; clone size: once; J gene: TRBJ2-2; CDR3 protein: CASSLNGLPSTGELFF
V gene: TRBV14; clone size: -; J gene: TRBJ2-3; CDR3 protein: CASSLQGVGTDTQYF
V gene: TRBV7-9; clone size: -; J gene: TRBJ1-4; CDR3 protein: CASSFTLRNEKLFF
V gene: TRBV5-4; clone size: -; J gene: TRBJ2-5; CDR3 protein: CASSSGRGRQETQYF
V gene: TRBV5-4; clone size: -; J gene: TRBJ2-7; CDR3 protein: CASKEAGGPDEQYF
V gene: TRBV6-6; clone size: once; J gene: TRBJ2-2; CDR3 protein: CASSPTFRTGRGGELFF
V gene: TRBV27; clone size: -; J gene: TRBJ1-2; CDR3 protein: CASSPARDRVYGYTF
V gene: TRBV11-3; clone size: -; J gene: TRBJ2-3; CDR3 protein: CASSFAGPTDTQYF
V gene: TRBV3-1/TRBV3-2; clone size: once; J gene: TRBJ2-7; CDR3 protein: CASSLDRASYEQYF
V gene: TRBV19; clone size: -; J gene: TRBJ2-3; CDR3 protein: CASSMGYRGTDTQYF
V gene: TRBV27; clone size: many; J gene: TRBJ1-1; CDR3 protein: CASSLGIATEAFF
V gene: TRBV7-2; clone size: -; J gene: TRBJ1-6; CDR3 protein: CASSPGTGGRSYNSPLHF
V gene: TRBV4-3; clone size: -; J gene: TRBJ1-1; CDR3 protein: CASSQIDTRNTEAFF
V gene: TRBV12-3/TRBV12-4; clone size: -; J gene: TRBJ2-3; CDR3 protein: CASSRRTDTQYF
V gene: TRBV5-6; clone size: -; J gene: TRBJ1-2; CDR3 protein: CASSLAGGIGGNYGYTF
V gene: TRBV5-1; clone size: few; J gene: TRBJ1-5; CDR3 protein: CASSRTGGNQPQHF
V gene: TRBV25-1; clone size: -; J gene: TRBJ2-3; CDR3 protein: CASSDPGTGEDTQYF
V gene: TRBV3-1/TRBV3-2; clone size: -; J gene: TRBJ1-2; CDR3 protein: CASRQGAYGYTF
V gene: TRBV30; clone size: few; J gene: TRBJ1-6; CDR3 protein: CACGTGQLRRNSPLHF
V gene: TRBV12-3/TRBV12-4; clone size: -; J gene: TRBJ1-1; CDR3 protein: CASSFSGDTEAFF
V gene: TRBV7-9; clone size: -; J gene: TRBJ1-3; CDR3 protein: CASSLASATSGNTIYF
V gene: TRBV3-1/TRBV3-2; clone size: few; J gene: TRBJ1-2; CDR3 protein: CASSLNPTGGSGGYTF
V gene: TRBV9; clone size: -; J gene: TRBJ2-2; CDR3 protein: CASSVAPVTGELFF
V gene: TRBV9; clone size: -; J gene: TRBJ1-3; CDR3 protein: CASSVEGQGLSGNTIYF
V gene: TRBV30; clone size: -; J gene: TRBJ1-3; CDR3 protein: CAWREETGSGNTIYF
V gene: TRBV11-2; clone size: -; J gene: TRBJ2-7; CDR3 protein: CASSPYSGRDYEQYF
V gene: TRBV25-1; clone size: -; J gene: TRBJ1-3; CDR3 protein: CASAQTGSGQHTIYF
V gene: TRBV11-3; clone size: once; J gene: TRBJ2-3; CDR3 protein: CASSRDRSTDTQYF
V gene: TRBV13; clone size: -; J gene: TRBJ2-1; CDR3 protein: CASSRDRAQPNNEQFF
V gene: TRBV6-4; clone size: -; J gene: TRBJ2-3; CDR3 protein: CASSDGHQSDTQYF
V gene: TRBV5-1; clone size: -; J gene: TRBJ1-1; CDR3 protein: CASSLQGNQAFF
V gene: TRBV29-1; clone size: -; J gene: TRBJ2-7; CDR3 protein: CSVRTGLGTYEQYF
V gene: TRBV15; clone size: -; J gene: TRBJ2-7; CDR3 protein: CATSRGAGGNEQYF
V gene: TRBV7-2; clone size: once; J gene: TRBJ2-3; CDR3 protein: CASSAGTSGVTDTQYF
V gene: TRBV19; clone size: -; J gene: TRBJ2-3; CDR3 protein: CASSMRAATDTQYF
V gene: TRBV4-2; clone size: -; J gene: TRBJ1-6; CDR3 protein: CASSKRGSPLHF
V gene: TRBV4-1; clone size: -; J gene: TRBJ2-5; CDR3 protein: CASSQDRTSGSQETQYF
V gene: TRBV11-2; clone size: -; J gene: TRBJ2-2; CDR3 protein: CASSYSIGLAAGGTGELFF
V gene: TRBV19; clone size: -; J gene: TRBJ1-5; CDR3 protein: CASSLPRTRGPQHF
V gene: TRBV21-1; clone size: once; J gene: TRBJ2-1; CDR3 protein: CASSNRDRNNEQFF
V gene: TRBV12-3/TRBV12-4; clone size: -; J gene: TRBJ1-2; CDR3 protein: CASSLARHLGYTF
V gene: TRBV10-3; clone size: few; J gene: TRBJ2-7; CDR3 protein: CAISETAPGSYEQYF
V gene: TRBV3-1/TRBV3-2; clone size: once; J gene: TRBJ2-1; CDR3 protein: CASSQLDRRNEQFF
V gene: TRBV7-2; clone size: -; J gene: TRBJ1-1; CDR3 protein: CASSPRTGRETEAFF
V gene: TRBV25-1; clone size: -; J gene: TRBJ2-5; CDR3 protein: CASGYTGPQETQYF
V gene: TRBV27; clone size: -; J gene: TRBJ2-7; CDR3 protein: CASSQTARIVYHEQYF
V gene: TRBV14; clone size: -; J gene: TRBJ2-7; CDR3 protein: CASSPYPMGAATYEQYF
V gene: TRBV29-1; clone size: -; J gene: TRBJ2-1; CDR3 protein: CSVAGGILNEQFF
V gene: TRBV5-8; clone size: -; J gene: TRBJ2-3; CDR3 protein: CASSTGGRDTQYF
V gene: TRBV7-2; clone size: -; J gene: TRBJ1-5; CDR3 protein: CASSLKRGPLSNQPQHF